The rows below give T cell receptor beta chains drawn from one sample of a study of T-cell reconstitution after alpha-beta-depleted transplantation in children. TCRdb re-called the PCR reads through MiXCR, storing one row per CDR3 protein. In the table there are around 370,000 distinct CDR3 sequences, about 9.3% of which are singletons. The starting material was PBMCs from the stem cell graft donor, obtained from the stem cell graft. These TCRs come from a human donor who donated a stem cell graft to a child with acute lymphoblastic leukemia. Both conserved end residues are part of each CDR3. A D gene is named only where the DNA matches it firmly. Where a row states a size, it is once, few, many or the class of an expanded clone; other rows omit it.

abundance	d_gene	v_gene	j_gene	CDR3aa
few	-	TRBV10-3	TRBJ1-1	CAISEVGADLNTEAFF
many	TRBD2	TRBV10-3	TRBJ2-1	CAISDTSGRPNEQFF
few	-	TRBV5-5	TRBJ1-1	CASSPTPGPAPEAFF
-	TRBD2	TRBV12-3/TRBV12-4	TRBJ2-3	CASSFRLGTSGTDTQYF
many	-	TRBV6-2/TRBV6-3	TRBJ2-6	CASSYSNSGANVLTF
few	-	TRBV30	TRBJ1-1	CAWRAGVLNTEAFF
many	-	TRBV6-1	TRBJ1-4	CASRGRLNEKLFF
many	-	TRBV27	TRBJ1-2	CASSFSSNYGYTF
-	TRBD1	TRBV5-1	TRBJ2-2	CASRQGSNTGELFF
-	-	TRBV28	TRBJ2-5	CATYSGAETQYF
-	-	TRBV4-1	TRBJ2-1	CASSQSGRLYNEQFF
-	-	TRBV3-1	TRBJ2-7	CASSQDRGELRYEQYF
few	-	TRBV29-1	TRBJ2-2	CSVEGLPGAYAGELFF
few	TRBD2	TRBV14	TRBJ2-7	CASSLSGGLVSSEQYF
few	-	TRBV5-1	TRBJ1-2	CASSLVEDYGYTF
-	-	TRBV5-1	TRBJ2-1	CASSPNTGGIVAFHQQFF
many	-	TRBV7-8	TRBJ2-7	CASSFWAGPSYEQYF
few	-	TRBV7-8	TRBJ2-7	CASSSQGRFSEQYF
-	TRBD2	TRBV6-1	TRBJ2-1	CASRGLAGVDEQFF
few	TRBD2	TRBV5-6	TRBJ2-1	CASSGAGVGDEQFF
few	-	TRBV4-1	TRBJ2-3	CASSPLGESLGTDTQYF
few	-	TRBV9	TRBJ2-1	CASSGRGEQFF
few	-	TRBV27	TRBJ1-1	CASQGMNTEAFF
few	TRBD1	TRBV27	TRBJ2-2	CASSSLGPGGPNTGELFF
few	TRBD1	TRBV30	TRBJ2-7	CAWSVGTGESEQYF
-	-	TRBV12-3/TRBV12-4	TRBJ1-5	CASSSRVQPQHF
many	TRBD1	TRBV4-2	TRBJ2-3	CASSQVTGGTDTQYF
few	-	TRBV15	TRBJ2-7	CATSRDLAEPPVEYF
-	-	TRBV10-3	TRBJ1-1	CAISDKGQGLTEAFF
many	TRBD1	TRBV7-8	TRBJ2-1	CASSLLGTGYGAEQFF
many	-	TRBV7-9	TRBJ2-1	CASSLRRGNEQFF
few	-	TRBV4-3	TRBJ2-2	CASSQTIVNTGELFF
-	-	TRBV5-1	TRBJ2-6	CASSDRSGANVLTF
-	TRBD1	TRBV5-1	TRBJ2-5	CASSLRTGEGQETQYF
-	-	TRBV6-1	TRBJ1-5	CASSAEAGVGNQPQHF
few	-	TRBV4-3	TRBJ1-1	CASSQVNGWAFF
-	-	TRBV7-6	TRBJ2-1	CASSLVGINEQFF
many	-	TRBV12-3/TRBV12-4	TRBJ1-1	CASISRPMTVNTEAFF
-	TRBD1	TRBV9	TRBJ2-7	CASSGTGGYEQYF
few	-	TRBV3-1	TRBJ2-5	CASTIKETQYF
-	-	TRBV2	TRBJ1-1	CASSESQLRNTEAFF
many	TRBD2	TRBV9	TRBJ2-5	CASSVGLGTSRETQYF
many	TRBD2	TRBV11-2	TRBJ2-3	CASSLGTKTDTQYF
many	TRBD2	TRBV7-2	TRBJ2-3	CASSQVAGPRDTQYF
-	TRBD1	TRBV9	TRBJ2-3	CASSVAGTGLRTDTQYF
-	-	TRBV15	TRBJ2-1	CATRKEKYMHNEQFF
-	TRBD2	TRBV11-2	TRBJ2-1	CASSTVAGGGNEQFF
-	-	TRBV20-1	TRBJ1-1	CSARDRGLGFWGNTEAFF
many	TRBD1	TRBV18	TRBJ1-2	CASSQRQGRANYGYTF
few	-	TRBV5-1	TRBJ1-6	CASSLRNQGNSPLHF
-	TRBD2	TRBV11-1	TRBJ2-3	CASSFRIILTSGRPTDTQYF
few	-	TRBV28	TRBJ1-1	CASSAPIEAFF
-	-	TRBV5-1	TRBJ2-5	CASSLTAAQETQYF
-	-	TRBV4-2	TRBJ2-1	CASSQGGGFAYNEQFF
few	-	TRBV14	TRBJ2-2	CASSQTPLATGELFF